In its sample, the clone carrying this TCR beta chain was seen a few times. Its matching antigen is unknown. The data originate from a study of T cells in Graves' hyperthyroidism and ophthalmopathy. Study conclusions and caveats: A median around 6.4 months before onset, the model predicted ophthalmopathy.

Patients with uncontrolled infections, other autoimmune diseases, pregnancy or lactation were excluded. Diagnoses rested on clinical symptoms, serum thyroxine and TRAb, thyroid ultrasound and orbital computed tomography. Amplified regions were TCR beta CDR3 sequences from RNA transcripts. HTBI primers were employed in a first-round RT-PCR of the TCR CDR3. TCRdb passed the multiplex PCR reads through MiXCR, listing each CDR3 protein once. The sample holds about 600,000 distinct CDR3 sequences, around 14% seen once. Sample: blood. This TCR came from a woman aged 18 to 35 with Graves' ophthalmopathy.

CDR3 region: CASSLGGPGAPTEAFF. The CDR3 coding sequence is TGTGCCAGCAGCTTAGGTGGTCCGGGGGCGCCCACTGAAGCTTTCTTT. The chain uses TRBV7-9 and TRBJ1-1; D is perhaps TRBD1 (6 bases). The CDR3 is made up of 16 amino acids. The germline V and J ends were trimmed by 1 base and 4 bases, with 16 bases remaining between them. Germline CDR1 is SEHNR and CDR2 is FQNEAQ (reference sequence).